This T cell receptor beta chain derives from a study of blood T cells in healthy people across ages. Study results and caveats: Unsorted PBMC material precluded a definitive naive versus antigen-experienced comparison.

The CDR3 covers 16 residues. Germline V gene lookup returns CDR1 SEHNR and CDR2 FQNEAQ (reference sequence). V was clipped by 3 bases and J by 8 bases; unmatched bases: 13. Of note for this clonotype: Its antigen is not known.

Primers used in a second PCR of about 6 to 11 cycles were a sample-barcoded 5' primer and a J-beta primer mix. TCRdb re-called the 5' RACE reads through MiXCR, storing one row per CDR3 protein. This repertoire shows fewer than 2,000,000 distinct CDR3 sequences, about two fifths found once; its top ten account for about 23%. This TCR came from a human donor in good health. Sample: blood. The rearrangement links TRBV7-9 to TRBJ2-1, with TRBD2 identical over 7 bases. CDR3 protein: CASSFGTAGIWDEQFF. DNA for the CDR3: TGTGCCAGCAGCTTCGGTACAGCGGGGATTTGGGATGAGCAGTTCTTC.